The clone carrying this TCR beta chain has ten or more counts. Each hyperthyroidism patient was newly diagnosed, with under 2 months' duration, and aged 18 to 65. Diagnosis used clinical symptoms, serum thyroxine, TRAb, thyroid ultrasound and orbital computed tomography. The authors used Ficoll-Paque density gradient centrifugation to separate PBMCs. The input was roughly 9.3 ml of fresh peripheral blood. The V end lost 7 bases, the J end lost 5 bases, and 8 bases lay between the germline ends. The CDR3 contains 12 residues. Germline V CDR1 and CDR2: MNHNS, SASEGT. The record originates from a study of Graves' ophthalmopathy and Graves' hyperthyroidism. RNA transcripts were the template, and TCR beta CDR3 regions were amplified from them. First-round RT-PCR employed HTBI primers, with a second-round multiplex PCR after it. TCRdb fed the multiplex PCR reads into MiXCR, producing one record per CDR3 protein. The sample includes around 400,000 distinct CDR3 sequences, roughly 21% of them seen just once.

This chain links TRBV6-1 with TRBJ2-2; unclear D gene. The TCR originated in a woman between 18 and 29 years old with stable Graves' hyperthyroidism. The sample was peripheral blood. CDR3: CASTKGTGELFF. CDR3 nucleotides: TGTGCCAGCACCAAAGGGACCGGGGAGCTGTTTTTT.